The 8 T cell receptor beta chains below all came from one sample that was sequenced in a study of control samples from healthy donors and cancer patients. Sequencing used immunoSEQ multiplex PCR; TCRdb keeps in-frame clones, though not all of them. The sample contains 150,000 to 200,000 clones, 90% to 95% of which appear only once. The sample was blood. Receptors originate from a woman younger than 35 in good health.

The genes are TRBV7-2 and TRBJ2-7; tentative D call: TRBD1 (6 bases). V was trimmed by 5 bases and J by 6 bases, leaving 14 bases between them. The CDR3 consists of 13 residues. Looked up from germline, CDR1 is SGHTA and CDR2 is FQGNSA. CDR3 coding DNA: TGTGCCAGCAGCGGACCGGACAGAGCCGAGCAGTACTTC. Encoded protein: CASSGPDRAEQYF. Combining the CDR3 with reference TRBV7-2 and TRBJ2-7 gives the whole variable domain GAGVSQSPSNKVTEKGKDVELRCDPISGHTALYWYRQSLGQGLEFLIYFQGNSAPDKSGLPSDRFSAERTGGSVSTLTIQRTQQEDSAVYLCASSGPDRAEQYFGPGTRLTVT.

The chain has TRBV6-5 and TRBJ1-3; D is uncertain. Trimming removed 4 bases at V and 3 bases at J, with 16 bases between. The germline CDR1 and CDR2 sequences are MNHEY and SVGAGI. The CDR3 runs to 16 residues. The CDR3 sequence: CASSFGDPPLGNTIYF. In nucleotides, the CDR3 is TGTGCCAGCAGTTTCGGGGATCCCCCTCTTGGAAACACCATATATTTT.

The rearrangement links TRBV11-3 to TRBJ2-1; 14 bases are shared with TRBD2. CDR1 and CDR2 (germline): SGHNT, YENEEA. CDR3 length: 17 residues. V lost 5 bases, J lost 1 base, and 4 bases stayed unmatched. The CDR3 spells CASSGRLAGGSYNEQFF. CDR3 sequence (DNA): TGTGCCAGCAGCGGGAGACTAGCGGGGGGGTCCTACAATGAGCAGTTCTTC.

The chain joins TRBV9 to TRBJ2-1; perhaps D is TRBD1 or TRBD2 (5 bases each). The length of the CDR3 is 15 residues. CDR1 is SGDLS and CDR2 is YYNGEE in the germline V gene. Between the trimmed V and J ends, which lost 0 bases and 8 bases, there was a span of 15 bases. Here the CDR3 DNA reads TGTGCCAGCAGCGTAGACGGGGCTGGTTACGATGAGCAGTTCTTC. Translation gives CASSVDGAGYDEQFF.

The rearrangement links TRBV7-9 to TRBJ1-2; unclear D gene. Trimming shortened V by 6 bases and J by 8 bases, and 19 bases separated the two germline ends. Germline V gene lookup returns CDR1 SEHNR and CDR2 FQNEAQ (reference sequence). This CDR3 is built from 14 residues. Here the CDR3 DNA reads TGTGCCAGCAGAAAAACTGAGGGTTGGGGAGGCTACACCTTC. Translated, it gives CASRKTEGWGGYTF.

There are a few counts of this clone. The chain recombines TRBV19 with TRBJ1-3, with unresolved D. Per the germline V gene, CDR1 is LNHDA and CDR2 is SQIVND (reference sequence). V lost 7 bases, J lost 0 bases, and 10 bases lay in between. The CDR3 spans 14 residues. CDR3 sequence (DNA): TGTGCCAGTATTAGTGTTGACTCTGGAAACACCATATATTTT. Translated: CASISVDSGNTIYF.

As concerns this clone: At one of its ends the junction is not consistent with the germline gene, which may arise from a read error. The DNA of the CDR3 is TGTGCCGGTAGTATAAACGGACAGAACACCGGGGAGCTGTTTTTT. Encoded protein: CAGSINGQNTGELFF. The chain carries TRBV19 and TRBJ2-2, with D possibly matching TRBD1 (5 bases). CDR3 length equals 15 residues. Germline values: CDR1 LNHDA, CDR2 SQIVND (reference sequence).

The chain couples TRBV7-2 to TRBJ1-4; D might be TRBD1 (5 bases). V lost 1 base and J lost 6, with 12 bases in between. CDR1 is SGHTA, CDR2 FQGNSA, per germline. This CDR3 contains 15 residues. The CDR3, as DNA: TGTGCCAGCAGCTTAGTAATCGGCAGGGATGAAAAACTGTTTTTT. Protein: CASSLVIGRDEKLFF.